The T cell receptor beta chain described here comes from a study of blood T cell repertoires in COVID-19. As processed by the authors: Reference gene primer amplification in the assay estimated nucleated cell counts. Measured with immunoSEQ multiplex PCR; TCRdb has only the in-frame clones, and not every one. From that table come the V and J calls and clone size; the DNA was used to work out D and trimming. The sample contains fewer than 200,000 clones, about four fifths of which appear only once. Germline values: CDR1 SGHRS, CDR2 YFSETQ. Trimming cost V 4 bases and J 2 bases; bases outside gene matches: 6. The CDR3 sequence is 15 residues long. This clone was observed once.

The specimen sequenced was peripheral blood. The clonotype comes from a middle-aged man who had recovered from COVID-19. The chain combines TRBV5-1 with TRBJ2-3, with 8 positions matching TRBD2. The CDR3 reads CASSDSGAVTDTQYF. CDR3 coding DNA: TGCGCCAGCAGCGATAGCGGGGCCGTCACAGATACGCAGTATTTT.